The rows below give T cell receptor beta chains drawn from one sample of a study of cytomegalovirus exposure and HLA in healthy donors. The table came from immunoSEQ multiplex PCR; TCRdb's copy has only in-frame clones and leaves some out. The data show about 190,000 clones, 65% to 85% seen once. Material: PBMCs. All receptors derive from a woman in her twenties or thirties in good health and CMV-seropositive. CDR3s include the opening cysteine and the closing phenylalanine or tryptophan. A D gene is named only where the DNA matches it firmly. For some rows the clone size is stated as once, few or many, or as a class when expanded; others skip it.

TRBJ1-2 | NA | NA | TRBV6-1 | CASSEYQVNYGYTF | TGTGCCAGCAGTGAGTATCAGGTCAACTATGGCTACACCTTC
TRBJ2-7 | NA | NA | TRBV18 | CASSSLLTVEGTYEQYF | TGTGCCAGCTCATCTCTTCTGACAGTCGAAGGGACCTACGAGCAGTACTTC
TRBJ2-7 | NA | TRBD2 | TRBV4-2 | CASSQDRDYSWQYF | TGTGCCAGCAGCCAGGATCGGGACTACTCTTGGCAGTACTTC
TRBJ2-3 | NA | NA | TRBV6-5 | CASSYNPDTDTQYF | TGTGCCAGCAGTTACAACCCAGACACAGATACGCAGTATTTT
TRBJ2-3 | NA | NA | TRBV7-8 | CASRPRGGTQYF | TGTGCCAGCAGACCCAGGGGCGGTACGCAGTATTTT
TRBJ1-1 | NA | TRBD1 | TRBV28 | CASIETGTAEAFF | TGTGCCAGCATCGAAACGGGGACAGCTGAAGCTTTCTTT
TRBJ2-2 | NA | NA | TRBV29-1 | CSVVGGPSGELFF | TGCAGCGTTGTGGGGGGTCCGTCCGGGGAGCTGTTTTTT
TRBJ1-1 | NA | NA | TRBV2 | CASRPVIMNTEAFF | TGTGCCAGCAGACCGGTAATAATGAACACTGAAGCTTTCTTT
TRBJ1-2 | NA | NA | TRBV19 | CASSYTADYGYTF | TGTGCCAGTAGTTACACAGCGGACTATGGCTACACCTTC
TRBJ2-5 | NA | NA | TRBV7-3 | CASSQGGYNQETQYF | TGTGCCAGCAGCCAGGGGGGCTATAACCAAGAGACCCAGTACTTC
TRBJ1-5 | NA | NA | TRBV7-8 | CASSSRTAPIGNQPQHF | TGTGCCAGCAGCTCCAGGACAGCCCCTATTGGCAATCAGCCCCAGCATTTT
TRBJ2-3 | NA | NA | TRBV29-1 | CSVGRRGFTDTQYF | TGCAGCGTTGGCAGGAGGGGTTTCACAGATACGCAGTATTTT
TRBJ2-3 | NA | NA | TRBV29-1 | CSACPGTDTQYF | TGCAGCGCCTGTCCTGGCACAGATACGCAGTATTTT
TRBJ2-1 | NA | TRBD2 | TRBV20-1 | CSTLGGGLQFF | TGCAGTACCCTGGGCGGGGGGCTTCAGTTCTTC
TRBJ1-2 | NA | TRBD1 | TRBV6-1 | CASSGSDRPGGVTF | TGTGCCAGCAGTGGATCGGACAGGCCGGGCGGGGTCACCTTC
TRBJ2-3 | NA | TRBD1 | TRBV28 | CASTTGPQSGQMEDTQYF | TGTGCCAGCACCACTGGCCCCCAATCGGGACAGATGGAGGATACGCAGTATTTT
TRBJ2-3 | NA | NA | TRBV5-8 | CASSLGQGRLGTDTQYF | TGTGCCAGCAGCTTAGGGCAGGGGCGCCTTGGCACAGATACGCAGTATTTT
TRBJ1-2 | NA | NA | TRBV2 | CASHWGLLNYGYTF | TGTGCCAGCCACTGGGGGCTCCTTAACTATGGCTACACCTTC
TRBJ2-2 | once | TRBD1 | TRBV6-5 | CASRETGGAGELFF | TGTGCCAGCAGGGAGACAGGGGGAGCCGGGGAGCTGTTTTTT
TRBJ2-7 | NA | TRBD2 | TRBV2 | CASSEAAGGTYEQYF | TGTGCCAGCAGTGAGGCTGCGGGGGGGACCTACGAGCAGTACTTC
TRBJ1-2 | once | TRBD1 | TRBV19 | CASIQGSRNYGYTF | TGTGCCAGCATACAGGGGAGTAGAAACTATGGCTACACCTTC
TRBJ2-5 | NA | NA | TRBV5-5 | CASSQFGQGLQETQYF | TGTGCCAGCAGCCAGTTTGGACAGGGACTACAAGAGACCCAGTACTTC
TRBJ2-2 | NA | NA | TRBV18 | CASSPLQGDTGELFF | TGTGCCAGCTCACCATTACAGGGAGACACCGGGGAGCTGTTTTTT
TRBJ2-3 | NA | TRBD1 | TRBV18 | CASSPSSTGRTDTQYF | TGTGCCAGCTCACCATCCTCGACAGGGCGGACAGATACGCAGTATTTT
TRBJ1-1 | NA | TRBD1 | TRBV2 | CASRRGQGAPGAFF | TGTGCCAGCAGACGGGGACAGGGGGCACCAGGGGCTTTCTTT
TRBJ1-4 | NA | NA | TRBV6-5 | CASSQYRVVSEKLFF | TGTGCCAGCAGTCAATACAGGGTAGTGAGTGAAAAACTGTTTTTT
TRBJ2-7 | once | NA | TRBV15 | CATSRELLQGTVQYF | TGTGCCACCAGCAGAGAGTTGTTACAGGGGACTGTGCAGTACTTC
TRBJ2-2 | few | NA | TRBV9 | CASSVGHQGTTGELFF | TGTGCCAGCAGCGTAGGACATCAGGGGACCACCGGGGAGCTGTTTTTT
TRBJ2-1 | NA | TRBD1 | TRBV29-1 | CSVGRGPVANEQFF | TGCAGCGTTGGCAGGGGGCCCGTGGCTAATGAGCAGTTCTTC
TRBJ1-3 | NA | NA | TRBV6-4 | CASRMTADGIGNTIYF | TGTGCCAGCAGGATGACTGCAGACGGAATAGGAAACACCATATATTTT
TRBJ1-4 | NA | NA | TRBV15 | CATSSRATNEKLFF | TGTGCCACCAGCAGCAGGGCAACTAATGAAAAACTGTTTTTT
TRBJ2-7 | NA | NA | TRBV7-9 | CASSLNRESSYEQYF | TGTGCCAGCAGCCTAAACAGGGAAAGCTCCTACGAGCAGTACTTC
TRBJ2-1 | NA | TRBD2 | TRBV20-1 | CSAGGINEQFF | TGCAGTGCCGGGGGGATCAATGAGCAGTTCTTC
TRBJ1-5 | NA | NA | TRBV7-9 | CASSTEGQNQPQHF | TGTGCCAGCAGCACAGAGGGCCAGAATCAGCCCCAGCATTTT
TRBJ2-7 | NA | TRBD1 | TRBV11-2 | CASSLDPRGLRPGEQYF | TGTGCCAGCAGCTTAGACCCCAGGGGGCTTCGGCCGGGGGAGCAGTACTTC
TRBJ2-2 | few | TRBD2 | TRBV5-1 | CASSFSGGNTGELFF | TGCGCCAGCAGCTTTAGCGGGGGAAACACCGGGGAGCTGTTTTTT
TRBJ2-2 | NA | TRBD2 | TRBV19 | CASSIVAGGTGELFF | TGTGCCAGTAGTATAGTAGCGGGGGGCACCGGGGAGCTGTTTTTT
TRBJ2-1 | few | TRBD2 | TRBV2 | CASSGGSGRAGNEQFF | TGTGCCAGCAGTGGGGGTAGCGGGAGGGCCGGTAATGAGCAGTTCTTC
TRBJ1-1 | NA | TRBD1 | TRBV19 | CASSVNRGTTEAFF | TGTGCCAGTAGTGTCAACAGGGGGACGACTGAAGCTTTCTTT
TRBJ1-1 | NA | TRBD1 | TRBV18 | CASSRQGLRTEAFF | TGTGCCAGCTCACGACAGGGATTGAGAACTGAAGCTTTCTTT
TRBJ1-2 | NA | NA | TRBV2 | CASSEAPPYTSYGYTF | TGTGCCAGCAGTGAAGCTCCGCCGTACACCTCCTATGGCTACACCTTC
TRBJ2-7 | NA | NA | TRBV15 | CATSRLTGGYEQYF | TGTGCCACCAGCAGATTGACTGGCGGCTACGAGCAGTACTTC
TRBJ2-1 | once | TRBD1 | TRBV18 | CASSKTGTPSNEQFF | TGTGCCAGCTCTAAGACAGGGACCCCTAGCAATGAGCAGTTCTTC